This TCR beta chain was captured in a study of shared clonotypes between healthy human individuals (dated by TCRdb to about 2020). Describing the broader study: A couple of women and three men aged 18 to 49 years were included in the cohort. For each donor, CD4 naive and CD4 memory were each run on three plates, CD8 naive on two plates, and CD8 memory on one plate. Each donor's leukapheresis produced roughly between roughly 0.94 and 9.5 billion PBMCs. Different laboratories and diverse techniques were used to prepare libraries and sequence TCR repertoires, to increase sequencing depth and limit assay-specific biases. Blood TCR repertoires of roughly five healthy adults were deeply sequenced to estimate repertoire size and the extent of clonotype sharing between individuals.

V is shortened by 6 bases, J by 1 base, and the region joining them spans 12 bases. The CDR3 covers 15 residues, taking in both the cysteine and the phenylalanine. Only the CDR3 region is kept as DNA, spanning 45 bases read in frame from base 1. The germline V gene (reference sequence) supplies CDR1 MNHEY and CDR2 SMNVEV. Using the deep immunoSEQ assay, multiplex PCR amplified TCR CDR3 regions from genomic DNA. For each cell subset, the extracted genomic DNA was distributed evenly across all wells of several immunoSEQ 96-well plates, and each plate served as one replicate. For sorted subsets, approximately 190 ng of genomic DNA, equivalent to some 30,000 T cell genomes, went into each replicate PCR. The purified libraries were quantified using a Qubit 3.0 fluorometer, sized with a Bioanalyzer 2100, and then quantified again using the KAPA Library Quantification kit. A separate single-read 150-cycle Illumina NextSeq 550 flow cell was used to sequence each immunoSEQ 96-well plate. The source study handled its data this way. The immunoSEQ output contained only junctional sequences without quality scores, so filtering could not match that applied to full-length reads. To assign V/J genes and CDR3, sequences were annotated using PyIR, a Python wrapper for IgBLAST v1.9, with IMGT germline references. Reads were filtered out if the reads had weak V/J assignments (E-value above 1e-6), no CDR3, stop codons, out-of-frame junctions, or ambiguous translated residues. A V3J clonotype was defined by an identical inferred V gene, J gene, and CDR3 amino acid sequence. To compute the percentage overlap between repertoires, the number of shared unique clonotypes was divided by the size of the smaller repertoire. Richness of each repertoire was evaluated using RTK rarefaction, the Chao1 estimator, and Recon v2.1 estimates of unobserved clonotypes. Generation probabilities for all TCRbeta clonotypes obtained by the gDNA method from a few donors were computed using OLGA. TCRdb limited this immuneACCESS table to in-frame rearrangements with V and J called. A share of clones is missing; checked studies link under half to unresolved V genes, and the rest is unexplained. V and J calls plus clone size are reproduced from that table; the DNA served to infer D and trimming. A total of under 600,000 clones appear in this sample, approximately 95% of them only once. The biggest ten clones account for nearly 0.065% of the sample.

Remarks on this clone: What antigen it recognizes has not been identified. Base quality data are lacking; no much larger clone is found one base away.

Broad study findings and their caveats: Rarefaction of sorted-subset datasets indicated incomplete sequencing despite the large sequencing depth. The genetic and exposure-history diversity represented was limited by the small number of donors. Only blood was sampled, and tissue TCR repertoires likely differ from those in blood. Pairwise subsampling led to the expectation that sequencing depth would affect the degree of clonotype sharing among donors. About 4.5% of naive CD4, around 3.6% of naive CD8, approximately 2.2% of memory CD4, and 0.4% of memory CD8 clonotypes were shared across several donors. Naive subsets generally had larger estimated clonotype richness than memory subsets did. Higher generation probabilities were observed for clonotypes shared by all four sorted-subset donors than for non-shared clonotypes.

The donors were healthy, HIV-negative adults who had no recently reported acute infections or vaccinations. All donors were Caucasian adults living in Nashville, Tennessee, USA. CD4+ T cells were enriched by magnetic negative selection, after which naive cells were positively selected on CD45RA and the negative fraction was taken as the memory subset. Blood was obtained by leukapheresis, after which PBMCs were separated by Ficoll-Histopaque density gradient centrifugation and cryopreserved in liquid nitrogen vapor phase. Analytical flow cytometry was used to check the purity and quantity of each magnetically sorted T cell population. From each sorted fraction, genomic DNA was isolated and quantified by UV absorbance on a Nanodrop 2000c.

Sequencing input: naive CD4+ T cells sorted from blood. The sample's cell subset or site, from its label and the paper: CD45RA+ positively selected. Recombination connected TRBV27 to TRBJ2-2; TRBD1 could be the D gene, as 6 bases match. This sequence originates from a woman aged 30 to 39 in good health. Here is the DNA: TGTGCCAGCAGGGGGGCAGGGCTGAACACCGGGGAGCTGTTTTTT. The resulting protein is CASRGAGLNTGELFF.